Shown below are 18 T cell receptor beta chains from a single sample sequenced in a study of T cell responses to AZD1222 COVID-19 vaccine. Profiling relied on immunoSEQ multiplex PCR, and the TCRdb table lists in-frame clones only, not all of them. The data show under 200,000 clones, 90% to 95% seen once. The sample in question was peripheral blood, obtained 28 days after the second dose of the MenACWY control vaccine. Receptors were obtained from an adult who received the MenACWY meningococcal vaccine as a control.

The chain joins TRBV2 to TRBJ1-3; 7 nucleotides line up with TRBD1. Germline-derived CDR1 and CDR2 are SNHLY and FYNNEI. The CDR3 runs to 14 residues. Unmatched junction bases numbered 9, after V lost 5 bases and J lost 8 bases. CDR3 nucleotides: TGTGCCAGCAGTAAGGGGGCTCGGGCGTACACCATATATTTT. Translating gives CASSKGARAYTIYF.

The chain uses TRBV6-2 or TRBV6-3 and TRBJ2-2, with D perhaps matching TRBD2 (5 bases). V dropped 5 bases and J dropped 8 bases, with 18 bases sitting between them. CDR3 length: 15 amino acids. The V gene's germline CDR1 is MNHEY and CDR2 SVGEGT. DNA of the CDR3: TGTGCCAGCAGTAGAGGACTCGCGGGCCGTGGGGAGCTGTTTTTT. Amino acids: CASSRGLAGRGELFF.

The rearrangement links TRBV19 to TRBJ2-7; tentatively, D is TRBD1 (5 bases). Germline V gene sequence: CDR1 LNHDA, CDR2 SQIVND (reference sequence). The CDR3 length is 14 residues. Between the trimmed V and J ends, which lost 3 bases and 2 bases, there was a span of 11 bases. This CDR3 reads CASSISTVPYEQYF. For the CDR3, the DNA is TGTGCCAGTAGTATTTCGACAGTCCCCTACGAGCAGTACTTC.

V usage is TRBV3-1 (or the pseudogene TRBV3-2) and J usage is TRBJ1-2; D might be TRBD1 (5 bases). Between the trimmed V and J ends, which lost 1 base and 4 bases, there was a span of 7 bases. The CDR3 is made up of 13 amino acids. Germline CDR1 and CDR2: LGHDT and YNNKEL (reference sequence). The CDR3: CASSQGGSYGYTF. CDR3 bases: TGTGCCAGCAGCCAAGGGGGGAGCTATGGCTACACCTTC.

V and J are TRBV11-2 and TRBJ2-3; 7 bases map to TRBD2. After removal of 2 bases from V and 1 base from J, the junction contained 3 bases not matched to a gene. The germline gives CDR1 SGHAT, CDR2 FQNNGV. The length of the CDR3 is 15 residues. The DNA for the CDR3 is TGTGCCAGCAGCTTAAGTACTAGCGGCACAGATACGCAGTATTTT. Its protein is CASSLSTSGTDTQYF.

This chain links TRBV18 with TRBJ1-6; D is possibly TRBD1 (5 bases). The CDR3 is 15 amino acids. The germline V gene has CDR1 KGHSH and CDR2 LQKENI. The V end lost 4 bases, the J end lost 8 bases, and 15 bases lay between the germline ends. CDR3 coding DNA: TGTGCCAGCTCACAGCAGCCAGGGTCACATTCACCCCTCCACTTT. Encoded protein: CASSQQPGSHSPLHF. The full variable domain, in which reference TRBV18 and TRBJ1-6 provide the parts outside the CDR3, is NAGVMQNPRHLVRRRGQEARLRCSPMKGHSHVYWYRQLPEEGLKFMVYLQKENIIDESGMPKERFSAEFPKEGPSILRIQQVVRGDSAAYFCASSQQPGSHSPLHFGNGTRLTVT.

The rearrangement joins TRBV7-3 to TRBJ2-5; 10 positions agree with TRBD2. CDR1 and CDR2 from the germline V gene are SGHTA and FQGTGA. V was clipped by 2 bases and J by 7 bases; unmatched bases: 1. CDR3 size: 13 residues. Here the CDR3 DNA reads TGTGCCAGCAGCTTATCTAGCGGGAGGACCCAGTACTTC. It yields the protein CASSLSSGRTQYF.

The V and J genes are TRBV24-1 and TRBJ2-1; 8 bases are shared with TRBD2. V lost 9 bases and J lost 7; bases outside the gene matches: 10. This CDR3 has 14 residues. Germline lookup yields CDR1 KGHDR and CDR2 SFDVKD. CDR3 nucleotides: TGTGCCACCTCCTTAGCGGGGCGCGGGAATGAGCAGTTCTTC. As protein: CATSLAGRGNEQFF.

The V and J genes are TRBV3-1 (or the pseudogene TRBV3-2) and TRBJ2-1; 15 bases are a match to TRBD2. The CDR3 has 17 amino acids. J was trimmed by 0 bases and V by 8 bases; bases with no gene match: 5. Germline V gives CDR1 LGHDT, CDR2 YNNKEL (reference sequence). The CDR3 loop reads CASVGLAGGPSYNEQFF. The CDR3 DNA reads TGTGCCAGCGTCGGACTAGCGGGAGGGCCCTCCTACAATGAGCAGTTCTTC.

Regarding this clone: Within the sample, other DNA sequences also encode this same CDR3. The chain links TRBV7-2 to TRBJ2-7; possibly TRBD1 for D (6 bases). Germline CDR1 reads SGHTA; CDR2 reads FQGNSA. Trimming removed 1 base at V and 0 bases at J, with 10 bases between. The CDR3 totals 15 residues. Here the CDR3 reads CASSLGDIASYEQYF. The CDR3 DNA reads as TGTGCCAGCAGCTTAGGGGACATTGCCTCCTACGAGCAGTACTTC. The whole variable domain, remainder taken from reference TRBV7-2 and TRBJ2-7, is GAGVSQSPSNKVTEKGKDVELRCDPISGHTALYWYRQSLGQGLEFLIYFQGNSAPDKSGLPSDRFSAERTGGSVSTLTIQRTQQEDSAVYLCASSLGDIASYEQYFGPGTRLTVT.

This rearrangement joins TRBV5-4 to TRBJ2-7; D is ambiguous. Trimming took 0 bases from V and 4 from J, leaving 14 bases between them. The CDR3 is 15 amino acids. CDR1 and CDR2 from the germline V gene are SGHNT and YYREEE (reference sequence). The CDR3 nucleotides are TGTGCCAGCAGCTTGGACGTGGGTCCTGCTTACGAGCAGTACTTC. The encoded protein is CASSLDVGPAYEQYF.

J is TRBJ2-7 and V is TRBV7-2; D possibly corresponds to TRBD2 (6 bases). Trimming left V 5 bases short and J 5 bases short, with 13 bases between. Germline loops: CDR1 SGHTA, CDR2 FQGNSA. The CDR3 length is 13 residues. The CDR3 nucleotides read TGTGCCAGCAGCCTGCGGGGCGCCAACGAGCAGTACTTC. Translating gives CASSLRGANEQYF.

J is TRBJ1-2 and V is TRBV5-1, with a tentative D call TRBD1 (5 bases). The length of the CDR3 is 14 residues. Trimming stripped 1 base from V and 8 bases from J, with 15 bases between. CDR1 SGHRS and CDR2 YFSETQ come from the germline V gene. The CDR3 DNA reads TGCGCCAGCAGCTTGTCCGGGGGACCCAGCGGCTACACCTTC. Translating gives CASSLSGGPSGYTF.

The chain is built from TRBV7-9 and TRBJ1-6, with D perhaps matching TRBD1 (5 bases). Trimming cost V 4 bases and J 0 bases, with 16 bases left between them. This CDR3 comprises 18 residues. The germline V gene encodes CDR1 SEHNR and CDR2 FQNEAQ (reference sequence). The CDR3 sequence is CASSYLGGKGSYNSPLHF. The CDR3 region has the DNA TGTGCCAGCAGCTACCTGGGGGGAAAAGGCTCCTATAATTCACCCCTCCACTTT.

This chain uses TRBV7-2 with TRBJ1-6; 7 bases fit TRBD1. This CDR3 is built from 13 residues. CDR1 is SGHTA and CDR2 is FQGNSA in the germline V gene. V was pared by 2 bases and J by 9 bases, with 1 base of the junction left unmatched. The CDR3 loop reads CASSLKGASPLHF. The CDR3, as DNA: TGTGCCAGCAGCTTAAAGGGGGCTTCACCCCTCCACTTT. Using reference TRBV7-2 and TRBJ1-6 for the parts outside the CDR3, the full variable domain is GAGVSQSPSNKVTEKGKDVELRCDPISGHTALYWYRQSLGQGLEFLIYFQGNSAPDKSGLPSDRFSAERTGGSVSTLTIQRTQQEDSAVYLCASSLKGASPLHFGNGTRLTVT.

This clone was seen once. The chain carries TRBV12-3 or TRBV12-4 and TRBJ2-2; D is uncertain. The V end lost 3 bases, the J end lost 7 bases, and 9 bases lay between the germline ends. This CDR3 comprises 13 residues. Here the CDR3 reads CASSLGRLGELFF. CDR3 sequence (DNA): TGTGCCAGCAGTTTGGGCAGACTCGGGGAGCTGTTTTTT.

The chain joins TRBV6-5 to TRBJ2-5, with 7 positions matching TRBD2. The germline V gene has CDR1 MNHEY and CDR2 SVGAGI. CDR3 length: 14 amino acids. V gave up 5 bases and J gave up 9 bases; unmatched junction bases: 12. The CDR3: CASSLGHAAGAQYF. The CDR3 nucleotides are TGTGCCAGCAGTCTTGGCCACGCGGCGGGGGCCCAGTACTTC.

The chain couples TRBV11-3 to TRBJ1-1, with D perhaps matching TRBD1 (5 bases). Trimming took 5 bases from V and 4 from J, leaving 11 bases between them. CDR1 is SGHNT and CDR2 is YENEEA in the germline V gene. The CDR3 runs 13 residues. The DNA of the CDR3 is TGTGCCAGCAGCCAAGACAGTGGCACTGAAGCTTTCTTT. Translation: CASSQDSGTEAFF.